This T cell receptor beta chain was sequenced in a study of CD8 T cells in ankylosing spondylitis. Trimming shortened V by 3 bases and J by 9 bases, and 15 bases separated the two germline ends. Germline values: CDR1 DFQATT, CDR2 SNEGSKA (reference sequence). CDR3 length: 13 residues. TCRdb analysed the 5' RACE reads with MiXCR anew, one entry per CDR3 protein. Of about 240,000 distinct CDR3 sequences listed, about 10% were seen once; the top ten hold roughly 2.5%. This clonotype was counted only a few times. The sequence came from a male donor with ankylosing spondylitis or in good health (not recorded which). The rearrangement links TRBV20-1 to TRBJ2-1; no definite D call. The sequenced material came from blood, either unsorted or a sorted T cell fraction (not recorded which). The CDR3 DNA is TGCAGTGCTAGCGTTTCCTTTCGGTCTGAGCAGTTCTTC. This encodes CSASVSFRSEQFF.